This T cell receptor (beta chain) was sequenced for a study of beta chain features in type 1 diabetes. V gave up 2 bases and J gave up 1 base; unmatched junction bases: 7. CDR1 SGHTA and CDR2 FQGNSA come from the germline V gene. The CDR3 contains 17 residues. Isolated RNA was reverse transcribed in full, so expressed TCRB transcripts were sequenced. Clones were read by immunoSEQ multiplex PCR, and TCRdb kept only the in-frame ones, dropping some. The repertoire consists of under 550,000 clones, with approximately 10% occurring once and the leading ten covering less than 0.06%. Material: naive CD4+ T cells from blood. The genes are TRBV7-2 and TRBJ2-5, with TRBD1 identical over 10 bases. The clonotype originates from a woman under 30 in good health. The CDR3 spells CASSLFGTGVAQETQYF. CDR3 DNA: TGTGCCAGCAGCTTATTCGGGACAGGGGTGGCCCAAGAGACCCAGTACTTC. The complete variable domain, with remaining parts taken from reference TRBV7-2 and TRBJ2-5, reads GAGVSQSPSNKVTEKGKDVELRCDPISGHTALYWYRQSLGQGLEFLIYFQGNSAPDKSGLPSDRFSAERTGGSVSTLTIQRTQQEDSAVYLCASSLFGTGVAQETQYFGPGTRLLVL.